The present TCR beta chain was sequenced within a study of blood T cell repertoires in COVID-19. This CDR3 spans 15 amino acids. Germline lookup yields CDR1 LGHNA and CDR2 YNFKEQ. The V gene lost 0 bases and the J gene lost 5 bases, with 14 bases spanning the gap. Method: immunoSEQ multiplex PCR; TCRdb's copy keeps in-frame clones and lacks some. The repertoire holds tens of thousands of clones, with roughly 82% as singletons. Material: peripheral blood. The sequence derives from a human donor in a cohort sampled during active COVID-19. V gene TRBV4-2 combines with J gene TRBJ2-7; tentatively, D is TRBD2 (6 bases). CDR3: CASSQDFGGRNEQYF. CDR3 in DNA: TGTGCCAGCAGCCAAGATTTCGGGGGAAGGAACGAGCAGTACTTC.